Each of the 14 T cell receptor beta chains below was sequenced from the same sample in a study of shared clonotypes between healthy human individuals. Assay used: immunoSEQ multiplex PCR; TCRdb lists only in-frame clones, some missing. The sample consists of 1,400,000 or so clones, approximately 98.5% of them appearing once. The sample consisted of naive CD4+ T cells sorted from blood. The subset here: CD45RA+ positively selected. These receptors were taken from a man younger than 40 in good health.

This clone has more than one count but fewer than ten. The chain joins TRBV9 to TRBJ1-2, with TRBD1 matching over 8 bases. Germline V lookup: CDR1 SGDLS, CDR2 YYNGEE. The CDR3 is 14 amino acids. Trimming cost V 1 base and J 4 bases; bases outside gene matches: 3. The CDR3 loop reads CASSVTGTGYGYTF. The CDR3 DNA reads as TGTGCCAGCAGCGTAACCGGGACAGGCTATGGCTACACCTTC.

The chain uses TRBV11-2 and TRBJ1-2; unclear D gene. The germline V and J ends were trimmed by 0 bases and 5 bases, with 13 bases remaining between them. The CDR3 runs to 15 residues. CDR1 and CDR2 (germline): SGHAT, FQNNGV. The CDR3 sequence: CASSLDLVHWYGYTF. Here the CDR3 DNA reads TGTGCCAGCAGCTTAGATTTAGTACACTGGTATGGCTACACCTTC. Drawing the rest from reference TRBV11-2 and TRBJ1-2, the complete variable domain is EAGVAQSPRYKIIEKRQSVAFWCNPISGHATLYWYQQILGQGPKLLIQFQNNGVVDDSQLPKDRFSAERLKGVDSTLKIQPAKLEDSAVYLCASSLDLVHWYGYTFGSGTRLTVV.

The V and J genes are TRBV6-6 and TRBJ2-1; TRBD2 matches 7 bases. V lost 5 bases and J lost 7; bases outside the gene matches: 14. The CDR3 consists of 16 residues. Germline CDR1 is MNHNY and CDR2 is SVGAGI (reference sequence). The CDR3: CASSPLEREWKNEQFF. The DNA for the CDR3 is TGTGCCAGCAGTCCCCTGGAGCGGGAATGGAAAAATGAGCAGTTCTTC.

The chain recombines TRBV25-1 with TRBJ2-5, with 11 bases identical to TRBD1. Trimming cost V 6 bases and J 2 bases; bases outside gene matches: 2. Germline CDR1 is MGHDK and CDR2 is SYGVNS. The CDR3 is 14 amino acids. Here the CDR3 reads CASRGTGGQETQYF. The CDR3 nucleotides are TGTGCCAGCAGGGGGACAGGGGGTCAAGAGACCCAGTACTTC.

This CDR3 is CASSLPTVGDGSNEQFF. DNA of the CDR3: TGTGCCAGCAGCCTACCCACCGTGGGGGACGGCTCCAATGAGCAGTTCTTC. This chain connects TRBV7-9 to TRBJ2-1, with D possibly called TRBD1 or TRBD2 (5 bases each). V was clipped by 5 bases and J by 6 bases, with 23 bases between them. The CDR3 contains 17 residues. In germline, CDR1 is SEHNR, CDR2 FQNEAQ (reference sequence).

This chain uses TRBV29-1 with TRBJ2-3, with 9 bases matching TRBD1. Germline-derived CDR1 and CDR2 are SQVTM and ANQGSEA. J gave up 2 bases and V 7 bases, and 13 bases lay outside the gene matches. This CDR3 comprises 16 residues. In DNA form, the CDR3 reads TGCAGCGGTGGGGGACCGGGACAGGGATCCACAGATACGCAGTATTTT. This encodes CSGGGPGQGSTDTQYF.

J is TRBJ2-7 and V is TRBV5-1; TRBD2 matches 8 bases. Germline V gene data show CDR1 as SGHRS and CDR2 as YFSETQ. This CDR3 contains 16 residues. V lost 0 bases to trimming and J lost 4 bases; unmatched junction nucleotides: 9. The CDR3 region has the DNA TGCGCCAGCAGCTTGGCCCCTAAGAGCGGGAGTTACGAGCAGTACTTC. As protein: CASSLAPKSGSYEQYF.

The V gene is TRBV6-6, the J gene TRBJ2-7; 9 positions match TRBD1. From germline, CDR1 is MNHNY and CDR2 SVGAGI (reference sequence). There are 13 residues in the CDR3. The ends lost 8 bases at V and 3 bases at J; junction bases unmatched: 5. The CDR3 loop is CASGSGQGYEQYF. The CDR3 DNA follows: TGTGCCAGCGGATCGGGACAGGGCTACGAGCAGTACTTC.

V is TRBV5-8 and J is TRBJ2-1; D is unclear. V lost 4 bases to trimming and J lost 2 bases, with 13 bases between them. This CDR3 region has 15 residues. CDR1 and CDR2 (germline): SGHTS, YDEGEE. CDR3 sequence reads: CASSPRGPTYNEQFF. The CDR3, as DNA: TGTGCCAGCAGCCCCCGTGGCCCTACCTACAATGAGCAGTTCTTC.

This chain's CDR3 is CASSVSVTVSGNTIYF. The CDR3 DNA follows: TGTGCCAGCAGCGTATCTGTTACGGTATCTGGAAACACCATATATTTT. This chain uses TRBV9 with TRBJ1-3; the D is unclear. V was pared by 1 base and J by 1 base, with 12 bases between. Germline CDR1 is SGDLS and CDR2 is YYNGEE. The CDR3 is 16 residues long.

The V gene is TRBV5-1, the J gene TRBJ2-7, with D perhaps TRBD1 (6 bases). Trimming took 0 bases from V and 7 from J, leaving 23 bases between them. In germline, CDR1 is SGHRS, CDR2 YFSETQ. This CDR3 is built from 17 residues. In DNA, the CDR3 is TGCGCCAGCAGCTTGGATCGCCAGGGGAGTGTATACTGGGAGCAGTACTTC. It yields the protein CASSLDRQGSVYWEQYF.

The chain employs TRBV2 and TRBJ2-3, with 8 bases fitting TRBD2. The CDR3 runs 15 residues. Germline V lookup: CDR1 SNHLY, CDR2 FYNNEI. The ends lost 4 bases at V and 0 bases at J; junction bases unmatched: 3. The CDR3 DNA follows: TGTGCCAGCAGTGGCGGGGGGCCTAGCACAGATACGCAGTATTTT. Translated: CASSGGGPSTDTQYF.

This sequence joins TRBV25-1 and TRBJ2-7; D ambiguous. Trimming removed 3 bases from V and 5 bases from J, with 8 bases in between. The CDR3 spans 12 residues. Germline V lookup: CDR1 MGHDK, CDR2 SYGVNS. CDR3 nucleotides: TGTGCCAGCAGTGACGTAGTAGACGAGCAGTACTTC. As protein: CASSDVVDEQYF.

The chain combines TRBV2 with TRBJ1-5, with a weak D call TRBD1 (6 bases). This CDR3 has 15 amino acids. V shed 4 bases and J shed 0 bases, with 10 bases lying between them. CDR1 is SNHLY and CDR2 is FYNNEI in the germline V gene. The CDR3 DNA is TGTGCCAGCAGTGGTGGGACACTTAGCAATCAGCCCCAGCATTTT. Translated, it gives CASSGGTLSNQPQHF.